A selection of T cell receptor beta chains follows, all from one sample in a study of shared clonotypes between healthy human individuals. Clones were sequenced by immunoSEQ multiplex PCR, and TCRdb holds only the in-frame ones, with some missing. The table has about 120,000 clones, 68% seen once. Specimen: memory CD8+ T cells sorted from blood. The receptors originated from a woman aged 30 to 39 in good health. Each CDR3 is given with its conserved first and last residue. The D gene is left open where the match is weak. Size is omitted from some rows. Given values are once, few, many or a class for expanded clones.

D gene	V gene	CDR3 length	J gene	clone size	CDR3 DNA	CDR3 protein
TRBD2	TRBV10-3	16	TRBJ2-7	NA	TGTGCCATCAGTTCACCCATAGCGGGAGCAACCTACGAGCAGTACTTC	CAISSPIAGATYEQYF
TRBD1	TRBV6-1	17	TRBJ1-2	NA	TGTGCCAGCAGTGGACGGACAGGGGCGAAATTGGACTATGGCTACACCTTC	CASSGRTGAKLDYGYTF
NA	TRBV19	17	TRBJ1-5	once	TGTGCCAGTAGTCCCAGGGTGGGATCATATAGCAATCAGCCCCAGCATTTT	CASSPRVGSYSNQPQHF
NA	TRBV6-4	14	TRBJ2-2	many	TGTGCCAGCAGTGACTCGGCGGACACCGGGGAGCTGTTTTTT	CASSDSADTGELFF
TRBD1	TRBV30	15	TRBJ2-5	NA	TGTGCCTGGAGTATATCAGGGGGATCTCAGGAGACCCAGTACTTC	CAWSISGGSQETQYF
TRBD2	TRBV6-5	15	TRBJ2-5	NA	TGTGCCAGCAGTTACTCGACTAGCGGGAGTGAGACCCAGTACTTC	CASSYSTSGSETQYF
NA	TRBV27	15	TRBJ1-3	NA	TGTGCCAGCAGTACGCGACTGGTCTCTGGAAACACCATATATTTT	CASSTRLVSGNTIYF
NA	TRBV5-1	14	TRBJ2-7	NA	TGCGCCAGCAGCATCTGGACAGCACCCTACGAGCAGTACTTC	CASSIWTAPYEQYF
NA	TRBV5-1	12	TRBJ2-3	NA	TGCGCCAGCAGCCCCTGGAGGGATACGCAGTATTTT	CASSPWRDTQYF
NA	TRBV10-3	15	TRBJ1-2	once	TGTGCCATCAGTAATCCCGGGAGTCCTAGCTATGGCTACACCTTC	CAISNPGSPSYGYTF
NA	TRBV14	13	TRBJ1-2	NA	TGTGCCAGCTCCCGGACGCGATTCTATGGCTACACCTTC	CASSRTRFYGYTF
NA	TRBV30	15	TRBJ2-3	NA	TGTGCCTGGACTGGTCGGCGGGCAAGCACAGATACGCAGTATTTT	CAWTGRRASTDTQYF
NA	TRBV6-6	13	TRBJ1-5	NA	TGTGCCAGCAGTTACCTCGAGGGTCAGCCCCAGCATTTT	CASSYLEGQPQHF
NA	TRBV2	13	TRBJ2-1	NA	TGTGCCAGCAGTGAGACAAGCTACAATGAGCAGTTCTTC	CASSETSYNEQFF
TRBD2	TRBV11-3	15	TRBJ2-1	NA	TGTGCCAGCAGCTTAGCAGCGGGAGGGCAAAGAGAGCAGTTCTTC	CASSLAAGGQREQFF
TRBD1	TRBV10-2	10	TRBJ1-1	NA	TGCGCCAGCGCCGGGACAGGAGCTTTCTTT	CASAGTGAFF
TRBD2	TRBV5-1	14	TRBJ2-7	NA	TGCGCCAGCAGCGGGGGGACTAGCGGGACCGAGCAGTACTTC	CASSGGTSGTEQYF
NA	TRBV7-9	14	TRBJ1-5	NA	TGTGCCAGCAGCTTAAACAGGGCCCTTGGGCCCCAGCATTTT	CASSLNRALGPQHF
TRBD1	TRBV25-1	16	TRBJ1-4	once	TGTGCCAGCTCCGGGACAGGCGAGCGGATTGGTGAAAAACTGTTTTTT	CASSGTGERIGEKLFF
TRBD1	TRBV7-8	16	TRBJ1-2	many	TGTGCCAGCAGCGAAGACAGGGGGCGACCTAACTATGGCTACACCTTC	CASSEDRGRPNYGYTF
NA	TRBV28	12	TRBJ1-2	few	TGTGCAGTAGCCGTCTCTAACTATGGCTACACCTTC	CAVAVSNYGYTF
TRBD1	TRBV7-9	18	TRBJ1-2	NA	TGTGCCAGCAGCCGTGGCCGGGACAGGGGGCCTCGTTCGGATGGCTACACCTTC	CASSRGRDRGPRSDGYTF
TRBD2	TRBV11-2	18	TRBJ2-3	NA	TGTGCCAGCAGCTTAGAACCCGGGAGCGGGACTAGCACAGATACGCAGTATTTT	CASSLEPGSGTSTDTQYF
TRBD2	TRBV28	19	TRBJ2-1	NA	TGTGCCAGCAGAACCCTCGGGACTAGCTTATTGAGCTCCTACAATGAGCAGTTCTTC	CASRTLGTSLLSSYNEQFF
NA	TRBV5-8	17	TRBJ2-2	NA	TGTGCCAGCAGCTCGACGGGGCGCGAGGTGAACACCGGGGAGCTGTTTTTT	CASSSTGREVNTGELFF
TRBD2	TRBV28	21	TRBJ2-3	few	TGTGCCAGCGGGAACGTCACAACAGGACTAGCGGGAAGGGCTAGCACAGATACGCAGTATTTT	CASGNVTTGLAGRASTDTQYF
TRBD1	TRBV7-8	18	TRBJ2-1	NA	TGTGCCAGCAGCTTAGCCCCGAGGCAGGGGGCGTTTTACAATGAGCAGTTCTTC	CASSLAPRQGAFYNEQFF
NA	TRBV5-1	15	TRBJ2-7	NA	TGCGCCAGCAGCTTGGCCAAGGGGGGAACCTACGAGCAGTACTTC	CASSLAKGGTYEQYF
TRBD2	TRBV6-4	15	TRBJ2-1	many	TGTGCCAGCAGTGACGGGACTAGCGACTACAATGAGCAGTTCTTC	CASSDGTSDYNEQFF
NA	TRBV2	12	TRBJ2-7	NA	TGTGCCAGCAGTGGCTCAGGGAACGAGCAGTACTTC	CASSGSGNEQYF
NA	TRBV7-3	13	TRBJ2-1	NA	TGTGCCAGCAGCTTACTACCGCGGGATGAGCAGTTCTTC	CASSLLPRDEQFF
NA	TRBV28	18	TRBJ2-2	NA	TGTGCCAGCAGTTTATCGCTAGATAGCAACATCTACACCGGGGAGCTGTTTTTT	CASSLSLDSNIYTGELFF
TRBD2	TRBV5-1	16	TRBJ2-7	NA	TGCGCCAGCAGCTTGGGAGGTAGCGGGAGGTCCTACGAGCAGTACTTC	CASSLGGSGRSYEQYF
NA	TRBV28	14	TRBJ2-1	many	TGTGCCAGCTCCGTGGTTGGGCCAAACAATGAGCAGTTCTTC	CASSVVGPNNEQFF
NA	TRBV11-2	13	TRBJ2-1	NA	TGTGCCAGCAGACCCGGAGAGAGCAATGAGCAGTTCTTC	CASRPGESNEQFF
NA	TRBV13	12	TRBJ2-7	NA	TGTGCCAGCAGCTCCCGGGCCTACGAGCAGTACTTC	CASSSRAYEQYF
NA	TRBV5-1	15	TRBJ2-3	few	TGCGCCAGCAGCACACGAGATGGCTCAGCAGATACGCAGTATTTT	CASSTRDGSADTQYF
NA	TRBV7-9	14	TRBJ2-5	NA	TGTGCCAGCAGCCCCCGTGGGGACCAAGAGACCCAGTACTTC	CASSPRGDQETQYF
TRBD2	TRBV28	19	TRBJ2-1	NA	TGTGCCAGCAGGGGCCGGATCTGGGTGAGAGCGGGAGTGGACAATGAGCAGTTCTTC	CASRGRIWVRAGVDNEQFF
NA	TRBV6-6	14	TRBJ2-7	NA	TGTGCCAGCAGTTACCCATGGCCAGACTACGAGCAGTACTTC	CASSYPWPDYEQYF
TRBD1	TRBV25-1	13	TRBJ2-7	NA	TGTGCCAGCAGCGGTGACAGGGCCTACGAGCAGTACTTC	CASSGDRAYEQYF
TRBD2	TRBV28	17	TRBJ2-3	NA	TGTGCCAGCAGCCCCCGTGGGCTAGCGGGGTACACAGATACGCAGTATTTT	CASSPRGLAGYTDTQYF
TRBD2	TRBV15	15	TRBJ2-4	once	TGTGCCACCAGCAGAGGAGCGGGGGGCCTAAACATTCAGTACTTC	CATSRGAGGLNIQYF
NA	TRBV2	16	TRBJ1-2	few	TGTGCCAGCAGTGAAGGGGGACGGTCGAACCTCTATGGCTACACCTTC	CASSEGGRSNLYGYTF
NA	TRBV28	15	TRBJ2-5	NA	TGTGCCAGCAGTGCAGGACAGTACGCCCTGGAGACCCAGTACTTC	CASSAGQYALETQYF
NA	TRBV7-2	13	TRBJ1-5	NA	TGTGCCAGCGCGGAGGGGGGCAATCAGCCCCAGCATTTT	CASAEGGNQPQHF
NA	TRBV19	14	TRBJ1-2	NA	TGTGCCAGTAGTACCTCGGACCGTAAGAATAGCTACACCTTC	CASSTSDRKNSYTF
TRBD2	TRBV6-4	15	TRBJ2-1	NA	TGTGCCAGCAGTGAAGAGGCGGGAGGGTACAATGAGCAGTTCTTC	CASSEEAGGYNEQFF
TRBD2	TRBV2	14	TRBJ2-7	NA	TGTGCCAGCAGAGTAGCGGGAGGGGGCTACGAGCAGTACTTC	CASRVAGGGYEQYF
NA	TRBV2	16	TRBJ2-7	many	TGTGCCAGCAGTGAAGCGCTTAGGACTCCCACCTACGAGCAGTACTTC	CASSEALRTPTYEQYF
NA	TRBV5-4	14	TRBJ2-1	NA	TGTGCCAGCAGCCCAGGGGATTTTCGCGGTGGGCAGTTCTTC	CASSPGDFRGGQFF
NA	TRBV14	14	TRBJ1-1	NA	TGTGCCAGCAGCCTTAATTCAGGGTACACTGAAGCTTTCTTT	CASSLNSGYTEAFF
NA	TRBV5-1	14	TRBJ1-2	NA	TGCGCCAGCAGCTTGGGTTCAGGGGCCTATGGCTACACCTTC	CASSLGSGAYGYTF